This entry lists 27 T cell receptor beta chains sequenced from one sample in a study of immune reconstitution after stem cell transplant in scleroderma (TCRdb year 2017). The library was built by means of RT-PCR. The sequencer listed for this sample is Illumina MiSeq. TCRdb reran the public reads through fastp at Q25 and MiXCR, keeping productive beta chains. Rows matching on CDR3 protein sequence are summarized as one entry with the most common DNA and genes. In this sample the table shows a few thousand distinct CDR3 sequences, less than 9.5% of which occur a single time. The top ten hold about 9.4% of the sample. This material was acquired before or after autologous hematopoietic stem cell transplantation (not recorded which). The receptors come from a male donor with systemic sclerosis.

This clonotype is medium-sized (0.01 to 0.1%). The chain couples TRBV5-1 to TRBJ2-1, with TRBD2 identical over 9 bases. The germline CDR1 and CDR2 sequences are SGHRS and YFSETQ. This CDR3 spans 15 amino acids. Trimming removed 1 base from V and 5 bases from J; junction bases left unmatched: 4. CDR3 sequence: CASSLTAGGDNEQFF. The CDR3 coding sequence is TGCGCCAGCAGCTTGACGGCGGGGGGGGACAATGAGCAGTTCTTC.

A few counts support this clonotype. The CDR3 here is CASSSGTLQDSRQFF. In nucleotides, the CDR3 is TGTGCCAGCAGTAGTGGGACACTACAGGACTCAAGGCAGTTCTTC. This chain connects TRBV7-3 to TRBJ2-1; the D gene is possibly TRBD1 (6 bases). V dropped 6 bases and J dropped 12 bases, with 24 bases sitting between them. The CDR3 runs 15 residues. Germline V CDR1 and CDR2: SGHTA, FQGTGA.

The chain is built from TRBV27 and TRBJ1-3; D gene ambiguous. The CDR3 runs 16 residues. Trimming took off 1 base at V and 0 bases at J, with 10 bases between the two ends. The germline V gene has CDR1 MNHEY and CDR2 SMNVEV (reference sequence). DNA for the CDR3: TGTGCCAGCAGTTTATTCGGCGGGATCTCTGGAAACACCATATATTTT. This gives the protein CASSLFGGISGNTIYF.

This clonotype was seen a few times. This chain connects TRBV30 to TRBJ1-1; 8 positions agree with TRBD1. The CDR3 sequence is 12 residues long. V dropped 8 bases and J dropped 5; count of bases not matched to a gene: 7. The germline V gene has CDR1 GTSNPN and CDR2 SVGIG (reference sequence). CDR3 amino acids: CARGQGWTEAFF. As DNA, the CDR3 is TGTGCCCGCGGACAGGGTTGGACTGAAGCTTTCTTT.

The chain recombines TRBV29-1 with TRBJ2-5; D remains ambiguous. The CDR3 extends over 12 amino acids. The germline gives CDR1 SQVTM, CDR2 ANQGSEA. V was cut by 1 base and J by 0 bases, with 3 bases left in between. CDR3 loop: CSVEGNQETQYF. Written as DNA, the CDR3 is TGCAGCGTTGAAGGGAACCAAGAGACCCAGTACTTC. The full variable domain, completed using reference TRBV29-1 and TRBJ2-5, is SAVISQKPSRDICQRGTSLTIQCQVDSQVTMMFWYRQQPGQSLTLIATANQGSEATYESGFVIDKFPISRPNLTFSTLTVSNMSPEDSSIYLCSVEGNQETQYFGPGTRLLVL.

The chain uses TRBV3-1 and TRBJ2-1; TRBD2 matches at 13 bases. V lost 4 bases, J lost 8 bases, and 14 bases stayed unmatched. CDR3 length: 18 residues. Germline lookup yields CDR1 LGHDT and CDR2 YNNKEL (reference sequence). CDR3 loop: CASSPLSELAGGPHEQFF. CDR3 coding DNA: TGTGCCAGCAGCCCCCTAAGCGAACTAGCGGGGGGGCCGCATGAGCAGTTCTTC.

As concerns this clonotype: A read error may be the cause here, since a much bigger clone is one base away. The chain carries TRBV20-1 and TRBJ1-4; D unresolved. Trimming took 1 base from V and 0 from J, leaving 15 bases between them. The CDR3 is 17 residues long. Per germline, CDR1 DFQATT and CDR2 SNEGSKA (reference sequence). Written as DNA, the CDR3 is TGCAGTGCTAGAGGTCTCGGGGAGATGACAACTAATGAAAAACTGTTTTTT. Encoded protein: CSARGLGEMTTNEKLFF.

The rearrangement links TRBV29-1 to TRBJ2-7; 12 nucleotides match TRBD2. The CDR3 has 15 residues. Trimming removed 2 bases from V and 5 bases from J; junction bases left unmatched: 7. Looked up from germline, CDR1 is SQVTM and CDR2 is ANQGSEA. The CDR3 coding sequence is TGCAGCGTTGAACCACTAGCGGGAGGTCGGAACGAGCAGTACTTC. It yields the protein CSVEPLAGGRNEQYF.

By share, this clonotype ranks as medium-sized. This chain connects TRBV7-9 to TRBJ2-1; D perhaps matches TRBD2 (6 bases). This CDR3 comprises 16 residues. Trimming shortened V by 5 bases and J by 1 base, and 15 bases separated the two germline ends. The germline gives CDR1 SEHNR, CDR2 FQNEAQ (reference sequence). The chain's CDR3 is CASSTPGGASYNEQFF. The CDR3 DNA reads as TGTGCCAGCAGCACCCCTGGCGGGGCTTCCTACAATGAGCAGTTCTTC.

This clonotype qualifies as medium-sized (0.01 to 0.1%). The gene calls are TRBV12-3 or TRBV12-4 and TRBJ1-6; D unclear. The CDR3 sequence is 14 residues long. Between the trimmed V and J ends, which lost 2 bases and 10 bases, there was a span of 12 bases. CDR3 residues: CASSLSGMRSPLHF. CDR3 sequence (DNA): TGTGCCAGCAGTTTATCCGGAATGAGGTCACCCCTCCACTTT.

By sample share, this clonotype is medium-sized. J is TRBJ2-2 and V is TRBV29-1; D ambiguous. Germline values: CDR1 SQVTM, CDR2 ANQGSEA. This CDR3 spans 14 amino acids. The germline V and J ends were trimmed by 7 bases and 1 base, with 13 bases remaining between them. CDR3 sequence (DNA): TGCAGCGCAATGGACGGAAGGAACACCGGGGAGCTGTTTTTT. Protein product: CSAMDGRNTGELFF.

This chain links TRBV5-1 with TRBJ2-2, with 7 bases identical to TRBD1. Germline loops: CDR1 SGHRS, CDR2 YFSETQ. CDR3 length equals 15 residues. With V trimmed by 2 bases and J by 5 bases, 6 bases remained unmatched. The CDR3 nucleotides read TGCGCCAGCAGCTTCTTGGGACAGCAAACCGGGGAGCTGTTTTTT. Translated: CASSFLGQQTGELFF.

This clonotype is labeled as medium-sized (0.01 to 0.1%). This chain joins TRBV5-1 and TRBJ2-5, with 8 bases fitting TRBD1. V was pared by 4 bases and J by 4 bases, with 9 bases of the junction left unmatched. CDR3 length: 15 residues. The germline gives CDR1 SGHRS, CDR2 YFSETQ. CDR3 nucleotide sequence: TGCGCCAGCAGCCACCTCGACAGGGGCCGAGAGACCCAGTACTTC. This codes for CASSHLDRGRETQYF.

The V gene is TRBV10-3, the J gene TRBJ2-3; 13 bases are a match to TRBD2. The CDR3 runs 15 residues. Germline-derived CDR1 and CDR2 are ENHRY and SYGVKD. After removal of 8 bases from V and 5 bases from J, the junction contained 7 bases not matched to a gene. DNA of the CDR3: TGTGCCATCCACAGGGGGACTAGCGGGAAAGATACGCAGTATTTT. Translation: CAIHRGTSGKDTQYF.

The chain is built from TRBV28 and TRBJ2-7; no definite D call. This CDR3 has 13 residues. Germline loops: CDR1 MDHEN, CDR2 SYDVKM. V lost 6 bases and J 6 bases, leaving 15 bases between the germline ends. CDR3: CASSYQTGSEQYF. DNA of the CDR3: TGTGCCAGCAGCTACCAAACCGGGTCCGAGCAGTACTTC.

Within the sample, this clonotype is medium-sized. CDR3 in amino acids: CASSLGKAPGYTF. In nucleotides, the CDR3 is TGTGCCAGCAGCTTAGGAAAGGCCCCTGGCTACACCTTC. The rearrangement links TRBV7-8 to TRBJ1-2; D unclear. Germline V gives CDR1 SGHVS, CDR2 FQNEAQ. This CDR3 region has 13 residues. V was shortened by 1 base and J by 7 bases, with 10 bases between the two germline ends.

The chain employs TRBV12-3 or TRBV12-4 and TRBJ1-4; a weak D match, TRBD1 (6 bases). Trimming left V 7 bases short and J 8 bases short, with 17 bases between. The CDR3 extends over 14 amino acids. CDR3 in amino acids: CASNPPSGGEKLFF. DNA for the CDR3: TGTGCCAGCAACCCCCCCTCTGGGGGCGAAAAACTGTTTTTT.

The CDR3 spells CASKPGTYNEQFF. The DNA for the CDR3 is TGTGCCAGCAAACCAGGTACCTACAATGAGCAGTTCTTC. The chain links TRBV12-3 or TRBV12-4 to TRBJ2-1; D gene uncertain. CDR3 length: 13 amino acids. Trimming left V 7 bases short and J 2 bases short, with 9 bases between.

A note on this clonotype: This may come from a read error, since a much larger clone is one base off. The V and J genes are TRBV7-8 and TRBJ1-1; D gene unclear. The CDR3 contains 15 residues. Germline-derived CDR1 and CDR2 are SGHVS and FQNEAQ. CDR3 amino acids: CVSSLNAGMNTEAFF. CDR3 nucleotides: TGTGTCAGCAGCCTGAATGCTGGTATGAACACTGAAGCTTTCTTT.

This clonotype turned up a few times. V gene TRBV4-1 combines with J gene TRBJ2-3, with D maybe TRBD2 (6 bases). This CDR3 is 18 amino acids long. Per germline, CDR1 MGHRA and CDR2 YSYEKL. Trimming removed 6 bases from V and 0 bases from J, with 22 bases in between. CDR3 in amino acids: CASRPGLRGTLSTDTQYF. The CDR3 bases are TGCGCCAGCAGGCCGGGACTGCGGGGCACCCTTAGCACAGATACGCAGTATTTT.

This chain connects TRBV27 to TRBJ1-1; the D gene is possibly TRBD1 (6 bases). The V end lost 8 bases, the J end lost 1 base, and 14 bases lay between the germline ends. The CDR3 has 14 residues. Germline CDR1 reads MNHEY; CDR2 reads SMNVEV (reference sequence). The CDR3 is CASGSGHSNTEAFF. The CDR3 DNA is TGTGCCAGCGGATCGGGACACTCGAACACTGAAGCTTTCTTT.

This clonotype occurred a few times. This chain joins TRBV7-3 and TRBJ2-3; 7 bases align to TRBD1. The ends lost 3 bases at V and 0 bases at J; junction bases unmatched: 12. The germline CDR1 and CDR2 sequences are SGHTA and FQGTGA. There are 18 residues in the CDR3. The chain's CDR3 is CASSFSPATGMSTDTQYF. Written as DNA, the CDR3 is TGTGCCAGCAGCTTTTCCCCCGCGACAGGGATGAGCACAGATACGCAGTATTTT.

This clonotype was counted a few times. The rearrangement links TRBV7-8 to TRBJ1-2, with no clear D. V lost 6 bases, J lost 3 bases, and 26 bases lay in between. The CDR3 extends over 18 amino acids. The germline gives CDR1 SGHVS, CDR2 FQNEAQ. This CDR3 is CASSPTGYRGRIDYGYTF. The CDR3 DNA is TGTGCCAGCAGTCCTACTGGATACAGAGGGAGGATCGACTATGGCTACACCTTC.

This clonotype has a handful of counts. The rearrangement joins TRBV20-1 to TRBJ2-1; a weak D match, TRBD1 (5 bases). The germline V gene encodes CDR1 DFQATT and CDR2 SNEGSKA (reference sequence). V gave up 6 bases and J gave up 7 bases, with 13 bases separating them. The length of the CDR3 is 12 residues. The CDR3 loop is CSAPTGLNEQFF. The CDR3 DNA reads TGCAGTGCGCCAACAGGATTAAATGAGCAGTTCTTC.

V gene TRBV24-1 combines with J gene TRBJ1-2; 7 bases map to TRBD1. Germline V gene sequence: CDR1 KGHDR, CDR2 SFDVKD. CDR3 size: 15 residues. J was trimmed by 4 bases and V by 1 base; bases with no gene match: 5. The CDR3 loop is CATSDLGTEGYGYTF. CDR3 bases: TGTGCCACCAGTGATTTAGGGACAGAGGGCTATGGCTACACCTTC.

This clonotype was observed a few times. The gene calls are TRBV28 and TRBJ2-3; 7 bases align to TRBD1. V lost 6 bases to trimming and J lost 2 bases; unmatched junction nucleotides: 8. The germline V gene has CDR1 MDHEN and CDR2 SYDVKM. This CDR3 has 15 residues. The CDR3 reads CASSLTGKHTDTQYF. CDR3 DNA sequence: TGTGCCAGCAGCCTGACAGGGAAACACACAGATACGCAGTATTTT.

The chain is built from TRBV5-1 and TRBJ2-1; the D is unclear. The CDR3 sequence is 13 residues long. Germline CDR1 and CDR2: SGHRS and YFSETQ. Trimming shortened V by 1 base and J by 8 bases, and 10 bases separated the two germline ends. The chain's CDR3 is CASSLTVLHEQFF. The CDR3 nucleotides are TGCGCCAGCAGCTTGACAGTTCTCCATGAGCAGTTCTTC.